A selection of T cell receptor beta chains follows, all from one sample in a study. MiXCR, run by TCRdb on the RT-PCR reads, gives a single entry per CDR3 protein. The sample shows more than 600,000 distinct CDR3 sequences, around 14% of them seen only once. What was sequenced was memory CD4+ T cells from blood. The source of these receptors is a female donor in good health, serving as a healthy control. The CDR3 runs from the conserved cysteine through the conserved F or W. D genes are given only for firm matches. Only part of the rows carry a size: once, few, many, or a class if the clone is expanded.

>many|TRBV29-1|-|TRBJ1-3
CSVVGNSGNTIYF
TGCAGCGTTGTTGGTAACTCTGGAAACACCATATATTTT
>many|TRBV5-1|-|TRBJ2-5
CASNREVGETQYF
TGCGCCAGCAACAGGGAGGTCGGAGAGACCCAGTACTTC
>many|TRBV20-1|TRBD1|TRBJ2-7
CSARARKGTGIYEQYF
TGCAGTGCTAGAGCCCGAAAAGGGACAGGGATCTACGAGCAGTACTTC
>few|TRBV27|-|TRBJ2-2
CASGSTGTPRTGELFF
TGTGCCAGCGGCTCTACAGGGACACCGAGGACCGGGGAGCTGTTTTTT
>-|TRBV7-8|-|TRBJ1-2
CASSLGDLFNYGYTF
TGTGCCAGCAGCTTAGGGGACCTTTTCAACTATGGCTACACCTTC
>-|TRBV4-2|-|TRBJ1-2
CASSQAVPGGGYGYTF
TGTGCCAGCAGCCAAGCGGTCCCAGGCGGTGGATATGGCTACACCTTC
>-|TRBV10-3|TRBD1|TRBJ2-1
CAISAGQGSGNEQFF
TGTGCCATCAGTGCGGGACAGGGGTCCGGGAATGAGCAGTTCTTC
>-|TRBV9|-|TRBJ2-3
CASSVQWDTQYF
TGTGCCAGCAGCGTCCAATGGGATACGCAGTATTTT
>many|TRBV29-1|TRBD1|TRBJ1-1
CSGGGMNTEAFF
TGCAGCGGAGGGGGCATGAACACTGAAGCTTTCTTT
>many|TRBV7-2|TRBD1|TRBJ1-5
CASSLAGQGWNQPQHF
TGTGCCAGCAGCTTAGCGGGACAGGGGTGGAATCAGCCCCAGCATTTT
>-|TRBV12-3/TRBV12-4|-|TRBJ1-1
CASSPARGMNTEAFF
TGTGCCAGCAGTCCGGCAAGGGGGATGAACACTGAAGCTTTCTTT
>-|TRBV3-1|TRBD1|TRBJ2-7
CASSQWDRVGEQYF
TGTGCCAGCAGCCAATGGGACAGGGTTGGCGAGCAGTACTTC
>many|TRBV9|TRBD2|TRBJ2-3
CASSVFGGRTDTQYF
TGTGCCAGCAGCGTATTTGGCGGGAGAACAGATACGCAGTATTTT
>-|TRBV7-2|-|TRBJ2-5
CASSSPPLGETQYF
TGTGCCAGCAGCTCCCCCCCGCTCGGGGAGACCCAGTACTTC
>-|TRBV28|-|TRBJ1-1
CASGTLGSAGTEAFF
TGTGCCAGCGGCACCCTTGGCTCGGCGGGCACTGAAGCTTTCTTT
>-|TRBV6-2/TRBV6-3|-|TRBJ1-1
CASSWGPLNTEAFF
TGTGCCAGCAGTTGGGGACCACTGAACACTGAAGCTTTCTTT
>-|TRBV6-2/TRBV6-3|-|TRBJ2-3
CASSIADTQYF
TGTGCCAGTAGTATAGCAGATACGCAGTATTTT
>many|TRBV28|TRBD1|TRBJ1-4
CASKGTGSNEKLFF
TGTGCCAGCAAAGGGACAGGGAGTAATGAAAAACTGTTTTTT
>many|TRBV12-3/TRBV12-4|-|TRBJ1-6
CASSPMQGSPLHF
TGTGCCAGCAGTCCAATGCAGGGGTCACCCCTCCACTTT
>-|TRBV7-2|TRBD2|TRBJ2-1
CASTPSLAGGYNEQFF
TGTGCCAGCACCCCCAGCCTAGCGGGAGGGTACAATGAGCAGTTCTTC
>-|TRBV29-1|-|TRBJ2-3
CSVVGSYISTDTQYF
TGCAGCGTTGTTGGCAGCTATATTAGCACAGATACGCAGTATTTT
>few|TRBV7-2|TRBD1|TRBJ2-7
CASSLRQGENYEQYF
TGTGCCAGCAGCCTACGACAGGGGGAGAACTACGAGCAGTACTTC
>-|TRBV7-2|-|TRBJ2-5
CASSAMSGETQYF
TGTGCCAGCAGCGCCATGTCAGGGGAGACCCAGTACTTC
>few|TRBV5-1|TRBD1|TRBJ1-2
CASSLQSSGGAVWGYTF
TGCGCCAGCAGCTTGCAGTCGTCAGGGGGCGCGGTATGGGGCTACACCTTC
>many|TRBV20-1|-|TRBJ1-1
CSARDRLTTEAFF
TGCAGTGCTAGAGATAGGTTGACCACTGAAGCTTTCTTT
>-|TRBV28|-|TRBJ2-1
CASSLWSAPEQFF
TGTGCCAGCAGTTTGTGGTCTGCGCCTGAGCAGTTCTTC
>-|TRBV6-6|TRBD2|TRBJ2-6
CATREGTGANVLTF
TGTGCCACTAGGGAGGGAACAGGGGCCAACGTCCTGACTTTC
>few|TRBV20-1|TRBD2|TRBJ2-1
CSARDRTRAYNEQFF
TGCAGTGCTAGAGACCGGACTAGGGCCTACAATGAGCAGTTCTTC
>-|TRBV7-9|-|TRBJ1-2
CASSLLLTVDYGYTF
TGTGCCAGCAGCTTACTCCTGACAGTCGACTATGGCTACACCTTC
>many|TRBV5-5|-|TRBJ2-2
CASSFTWRGELFF
TGTGCCAGCAGCTTCACGTGGAGGGGGGAGCTGTTTTTT
>-|TRBV7-2|-|TRBJ1-1
CASSLVSRGAAEAFF
TGTGCCAGCAGCTTAGTGTCACGTGGGGCAGCTGAAGCTTTCTTT
>-|TRBV29-1|-|TRBJ1-2
CSVEGRGTNYGYTF
TGCAGCGTTGAAGGAAGGGGGACTAACTATGGCTACACCTTC
>many|TRBV7-2|TRBD1|TRBJ2-4
CASTQGYGNIQYF
TGTGCCAGCACACAGGGGTATGGAAACATTCAGTACTTC
>few|TRBV10-3|-|TRBJ2-5
CAISESIGPPGAQYF
TGTGCCATCAGTGAGTCGATAGGACCCCCTGGGGCCCAGTACTTC
>many|TRBV4-3|-|TRBJ2-3
CASSQEASSTQYF
TGCGCCAGCAGCCAAGAGGCTAGTAGTACGCAGTATTTT
>many|TRBV4-3|-|TRBJ2-2
CASSQELKNTGELFF
TGCGCCAGCAGCCAAGAATTAAAGAACACCGGGGAGCTGTTTTTT
>many|TRBV4-2|-|TRBJ2-2
CASSQDGPYTGELFF
TGTGCCAGCAGCCAAGATGGGCCCTACACCGGGGAGCTGTTTTTT
>-|TRBV20-1|TRBD2|TRBJ2-1
CSATSGGVNEQFF
TGCAGTGCTACTAGCGGGGGGGTAAATGAGCAGTTCTTC